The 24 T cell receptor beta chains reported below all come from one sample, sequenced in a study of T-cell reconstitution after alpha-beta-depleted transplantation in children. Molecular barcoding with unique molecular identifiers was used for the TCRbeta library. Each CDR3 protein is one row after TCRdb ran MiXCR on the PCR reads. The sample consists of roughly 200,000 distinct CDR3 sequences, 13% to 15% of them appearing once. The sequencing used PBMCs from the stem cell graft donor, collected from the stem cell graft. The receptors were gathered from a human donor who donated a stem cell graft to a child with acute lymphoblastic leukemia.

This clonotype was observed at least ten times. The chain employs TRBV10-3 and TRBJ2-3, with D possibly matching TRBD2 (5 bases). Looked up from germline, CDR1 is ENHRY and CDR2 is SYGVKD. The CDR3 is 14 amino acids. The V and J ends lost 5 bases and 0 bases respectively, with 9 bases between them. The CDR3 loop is CAISSGTSTDTQYF. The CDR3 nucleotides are TGTGCCATCAGTAGCGGAACTAGCACAGATACGCAGTATTTT.

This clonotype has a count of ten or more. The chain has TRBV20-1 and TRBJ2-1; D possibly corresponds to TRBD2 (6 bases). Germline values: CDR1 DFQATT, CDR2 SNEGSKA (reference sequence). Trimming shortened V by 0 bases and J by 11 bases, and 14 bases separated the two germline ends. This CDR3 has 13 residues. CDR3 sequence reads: CSARDPQGGKQFF. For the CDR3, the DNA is TGCAGTGCTAGAGATCCTCAAGGCGGGAAGCAGTTCTTC.

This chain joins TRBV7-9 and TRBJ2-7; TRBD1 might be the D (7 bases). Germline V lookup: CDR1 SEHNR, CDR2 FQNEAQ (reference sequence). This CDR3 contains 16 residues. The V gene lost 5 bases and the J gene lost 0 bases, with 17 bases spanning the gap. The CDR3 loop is CASSVDRDWVSYEQYF. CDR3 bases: TGTGCCAGCAGCGTCGACAGGGACTGGGTCTCCTACGAGCAGTACTTC.

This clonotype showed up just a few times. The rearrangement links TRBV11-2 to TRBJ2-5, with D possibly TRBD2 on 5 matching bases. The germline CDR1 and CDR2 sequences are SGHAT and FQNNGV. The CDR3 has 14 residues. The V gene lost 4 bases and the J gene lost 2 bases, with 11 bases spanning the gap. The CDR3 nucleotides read TGTGCCAGCAGCTCGCTAGCCTTACAAGAGACCCAGTACTTC. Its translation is CASSSLALQETQYF.

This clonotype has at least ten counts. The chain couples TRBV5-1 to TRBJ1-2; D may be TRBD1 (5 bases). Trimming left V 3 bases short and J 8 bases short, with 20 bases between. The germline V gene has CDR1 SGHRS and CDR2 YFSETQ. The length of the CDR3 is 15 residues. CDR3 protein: CASSSSASGTWGYTF. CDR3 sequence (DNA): TGCGCCAGCAGCTCCTCGGCCTCAGGGACCTGGGGCTACACCTTC.

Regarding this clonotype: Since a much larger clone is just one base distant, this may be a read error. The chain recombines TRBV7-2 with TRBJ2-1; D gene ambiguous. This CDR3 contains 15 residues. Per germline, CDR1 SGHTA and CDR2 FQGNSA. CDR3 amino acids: CASSLVDGAYKEQFF. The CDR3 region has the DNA TGTGCCAGCAGCTTAGTGGACGGCGCTTACAAAGAGCAGTTCTTC.

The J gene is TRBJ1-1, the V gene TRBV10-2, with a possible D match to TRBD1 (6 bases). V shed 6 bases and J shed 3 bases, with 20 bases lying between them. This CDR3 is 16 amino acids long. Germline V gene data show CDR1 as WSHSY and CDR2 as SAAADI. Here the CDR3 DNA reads TGCGCCAGCAGCGATCGAAGACGGGGGGCGGACACTGAAGCTTTCTTT. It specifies CASSDRRRGADTEAFF.

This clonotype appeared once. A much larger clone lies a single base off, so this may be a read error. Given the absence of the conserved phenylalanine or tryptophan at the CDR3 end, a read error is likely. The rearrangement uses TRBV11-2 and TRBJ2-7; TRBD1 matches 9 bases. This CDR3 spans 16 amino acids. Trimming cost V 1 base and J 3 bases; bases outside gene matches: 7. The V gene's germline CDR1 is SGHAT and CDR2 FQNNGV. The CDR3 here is CASSLGGQGRHYEQYL. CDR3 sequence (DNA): TGTGCCAGCAGCTTAGGTGGACAGGGGAGACACTACGAGCAGTACTTA.

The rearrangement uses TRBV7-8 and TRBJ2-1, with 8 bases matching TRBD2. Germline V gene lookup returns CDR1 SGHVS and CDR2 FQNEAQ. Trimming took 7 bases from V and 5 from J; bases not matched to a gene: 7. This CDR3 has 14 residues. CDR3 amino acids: CASIISGINNEQFF. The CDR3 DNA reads TGTGCCAGCATCATTAGCGGGATCAACAATGAGCAGTTCTTC.

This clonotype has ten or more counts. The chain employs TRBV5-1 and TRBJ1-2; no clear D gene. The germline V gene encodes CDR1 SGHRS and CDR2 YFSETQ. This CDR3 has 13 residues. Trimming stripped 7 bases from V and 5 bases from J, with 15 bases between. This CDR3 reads CASGEGIPYGYTF. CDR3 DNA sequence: TGCGCCAGCGGAGAAGGCATTCCTTATGGCTACACCTTC.

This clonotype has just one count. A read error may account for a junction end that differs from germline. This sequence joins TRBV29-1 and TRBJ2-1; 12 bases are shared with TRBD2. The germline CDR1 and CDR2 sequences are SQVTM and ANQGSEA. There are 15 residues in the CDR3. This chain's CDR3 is CSAETASGRADEQFF. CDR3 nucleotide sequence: TGCAGCGCTGAAACAGCTAGCGGGAGGGCCGATGAGCAGTTCTTC.

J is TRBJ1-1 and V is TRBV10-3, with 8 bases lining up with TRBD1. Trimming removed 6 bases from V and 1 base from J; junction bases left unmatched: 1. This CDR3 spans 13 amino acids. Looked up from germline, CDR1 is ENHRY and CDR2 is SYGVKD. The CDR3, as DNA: TGTGCCATCAGCGGGACAGGGAACACTGAAGCTTTCTTT. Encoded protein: CAISGTGNTEAFF.

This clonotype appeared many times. DNA for the CDR3: TGCGCCAGCAGCCTCGGGGCTGGACTAGCGGGAGTGGGGGAGCAGTACTTC. Translated: CASSLGAGLAGVGEQYF. The genes are TRBV5-1 and TRBJ2-7; TRBD2 matches 13 bases. This CDR3 comprises 17 residues. From germline, CDR1 is SGHRS and CDR2 YFSETQ. Losses at the gene ends were 4 bases for V and 7 bases for J; bases not matched to a gene: 14.

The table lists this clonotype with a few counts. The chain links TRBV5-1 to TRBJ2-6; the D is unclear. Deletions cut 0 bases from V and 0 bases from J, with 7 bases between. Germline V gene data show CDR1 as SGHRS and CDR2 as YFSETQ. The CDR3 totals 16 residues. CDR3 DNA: TGCGCCAGCAGCTTGGGGGCCTCCTCTGGGGCCAACGTCCTGACTTTC. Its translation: CASSLGASSGANVLTF.

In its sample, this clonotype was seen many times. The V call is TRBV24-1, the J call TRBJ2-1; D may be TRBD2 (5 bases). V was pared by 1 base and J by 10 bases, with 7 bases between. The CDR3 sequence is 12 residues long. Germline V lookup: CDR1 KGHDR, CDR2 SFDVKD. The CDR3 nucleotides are TGTGCCACCAGTGATTTCTCGGGAGAGCAGTTCTTC. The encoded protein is CATSDFSGEQFF.

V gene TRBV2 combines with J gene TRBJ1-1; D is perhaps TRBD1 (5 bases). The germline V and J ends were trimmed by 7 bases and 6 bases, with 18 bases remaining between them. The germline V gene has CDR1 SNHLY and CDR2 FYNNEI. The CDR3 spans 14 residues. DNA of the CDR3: TGTGCCAGCACCAAATCAGACAGTAAGCCTGAAGCTTTCTTT. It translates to CASTKSDSKPEAFF.

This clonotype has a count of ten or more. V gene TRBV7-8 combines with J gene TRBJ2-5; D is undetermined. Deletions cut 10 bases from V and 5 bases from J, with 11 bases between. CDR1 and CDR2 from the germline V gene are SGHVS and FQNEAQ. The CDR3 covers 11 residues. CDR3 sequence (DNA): TGTGCCACGACGGGCGCCGAGACCCAGTACTTC. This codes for CATTGAETQYF.

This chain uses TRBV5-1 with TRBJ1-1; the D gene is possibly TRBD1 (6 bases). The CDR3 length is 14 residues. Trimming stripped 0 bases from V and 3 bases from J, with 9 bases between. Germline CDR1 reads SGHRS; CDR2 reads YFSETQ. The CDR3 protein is CASSLGQGHTEAFF. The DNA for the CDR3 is TGCGCCAGCAGCTTGGGGCAGGGGCACACTGAAGCTTTCTTT.

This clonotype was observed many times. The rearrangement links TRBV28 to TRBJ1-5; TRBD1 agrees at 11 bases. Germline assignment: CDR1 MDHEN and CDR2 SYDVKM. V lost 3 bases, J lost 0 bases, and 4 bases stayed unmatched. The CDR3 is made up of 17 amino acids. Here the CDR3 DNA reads TGTGCCAGCAGTTTGGCGGGGACAGGGGGTAGCAATCAGCCCCAGCATTTT. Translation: CASSLAGTGGSNQPQHF.

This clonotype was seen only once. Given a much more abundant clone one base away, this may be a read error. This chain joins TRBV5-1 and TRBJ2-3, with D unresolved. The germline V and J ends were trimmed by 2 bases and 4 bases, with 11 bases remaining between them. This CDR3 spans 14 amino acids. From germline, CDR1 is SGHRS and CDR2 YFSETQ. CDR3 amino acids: CASSLRSLSDTQYF. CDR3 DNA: TGCGCCAGCAGCTTACGGTCCCTCTCAGATACGCAGTATTTT.

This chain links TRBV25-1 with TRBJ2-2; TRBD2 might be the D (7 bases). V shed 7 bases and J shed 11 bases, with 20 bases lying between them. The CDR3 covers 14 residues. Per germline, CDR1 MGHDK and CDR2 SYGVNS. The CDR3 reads CASKGDYPPIELFF. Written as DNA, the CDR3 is TGTGCCAGCAAGGGGGACTACCCCCCAATTGAGCTGTTTTTT.

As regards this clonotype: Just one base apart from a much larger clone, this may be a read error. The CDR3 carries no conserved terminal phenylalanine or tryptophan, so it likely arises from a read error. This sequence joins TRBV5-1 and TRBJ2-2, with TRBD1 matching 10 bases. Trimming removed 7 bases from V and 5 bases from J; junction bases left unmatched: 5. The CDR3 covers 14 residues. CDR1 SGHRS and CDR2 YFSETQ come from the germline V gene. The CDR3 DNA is TGCGCCAGCCAGACAGGGGGCTTAACCGGGGAGCTGTTTTTG. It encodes CASQTGGLTGELFL.

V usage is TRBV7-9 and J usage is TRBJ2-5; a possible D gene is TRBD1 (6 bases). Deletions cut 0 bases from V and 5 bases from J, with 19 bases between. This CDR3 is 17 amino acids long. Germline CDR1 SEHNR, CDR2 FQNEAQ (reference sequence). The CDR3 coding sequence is TGTGCCAGCAGCTTAGCGCGAGAGACAGGACGTATCGAGACCCAGTACTTC. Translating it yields CASSLARETGRIETQYF.

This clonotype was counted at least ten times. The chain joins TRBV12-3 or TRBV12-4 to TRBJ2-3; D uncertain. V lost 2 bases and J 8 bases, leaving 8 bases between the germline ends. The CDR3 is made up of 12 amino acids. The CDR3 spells CASSLKVPTQYF. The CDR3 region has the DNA TGTGCCAGCAGTTTAAAAGTCCCTACGCAGTATTTT.